The entry that follows covers one T cell receptor beta chain sequence. The CDR3 loop spans 17 amino acids. Germline V gives CDR1 SGHDN, CDR2 FVKESK. V was clipped by 1 base and J by 2 bases; unmatched bases: 9. The data stem from a study of beta chain features in type 1 diabetes. Reverse transcription of all isolated RNA meant that expressed TCRB transcripts were sequenced. The repertoire was sequenced with immunoSEQ multiplex PCR; TCRdb's copy has only in-frame clones and lacks some. This sample has 500,000 to 700,000 clones, with around a sixth found just once. The sequencing input was naive CD4+ T cells from blood. J is TRBJ2-7 and V is TRBV14, with TRBD1 identical over 9 bases. This sequence originates from a young man in good health. The CDR3 protein is CASSQGNRGRLAYEQYF. The DNA of the CDR3 is TGTGCCAGCAGCCAAGGTAACAGGGGGCGGTTGGCCTACGAGCAGTACTTC.